Described below is a single TCR beta chain sequence and its context. This specimen comes from a study of blood T cell repertoires in COVID-19. For the study at large: T cells, B-cell-depleted T cells, or PBMCs provided the cDNA or gDNA that served as material.

Self-reported history from a screening survey and questionnaire set each donor's cohort. The CDR3 consists of 13 residues. V dropped 6 bases and J dropped 5; count of bases not matched to a gene: 9. Per the germline V gene, CDR1 is GTSNPN and CDR2 is SVGIG (reference sequence). TCRdb keeps only in-frame clones here, not all; method: immunoSEQ multiplex PCR. The sample lists approximately 150,000 clones, roughly four fifths seen once, with 2% to 2.5% in the top ten. The sequence was collected from a man aged 40-50 years with acute COVID-19. The chain employs TRBV30 and TRBJ1-2, with 7 bases that match TRBD1. The specimen sequenced was PBMCs or T cells enriched from blood (not recorded which). CDR3 sequence reads: CACLGTETYGYTF. The CDR3 region has the DNA TGTGCCTGCCTCGGGACAGAGACATATGGCTACACCTTC.